The 26 T cell receptor beta chains below all came from one sample that was sequenced in a study of beta chain features in type 1 diabetes. Overall study results and limits: There was a moderate but significant shortening of TCRB CDR3s in all four CD4+ subsets of Type 1 diabetes patients.

TCRB transcripts that were expressed got sequenced, as all of the isolated RNA had been reverse transcribed. TCRdb keeps only in-frame clones here, not all; method: immunoSEQ multiplex PCR. The sample carries 550,000 to 850,000 clones, roughly 13% recorded once. Their specific antigens are unknown. Sequenced material: naive CD4+ T cells from blood. Source of these receptors: a man between 18 and 35 years old with type 1 diabetes.

The chain joins TRBV29-1 to TRBJ2-1; 11 bases line up with TRBD1. J was trimmed by 8 bases and V by 7 bases; bases with no gene match: 7. Germline V lookup: CDR1 SQVTM, CDR2 ANQGSEA. The CDR3 is 13 amino acids. CDR3 in amino acids: CSASRTGGYEQFF. The CDR3 nucleotides read TGCAGCGCCTCCAGGACAGGGGGCTATGAGCAGTTCTTC.

The chain is built from TRBV10-1 and TRBJ2-7, with D maybe TRBD2 (5 bases). V lost 5 bases to trimming and J lost 2 bases, with 10 bases between them. Germline V CDR1 and CDR2: WNHNN, SYGVQD (reference sequence). The CDR3 contains 13 residues. The DNA for the CDR3 is TGCGCCAGCAGTTTAGACGGGACCTACGAGCAGTACTTC. Encoded protein: CASSLDGTYEQYF.

The chain couples TRBV6-5 to TRBJ2-2; the D is unclear. Trimming stripped 4 bases from V and 9 bases from J, with 9 bases between. From germline, CDR1 is MNHEY and CDR2 SVGAGI. CDR3 length: 12 residues. The CDR3 spells CASSLIGRELFF. CDR3 DNA: TGTGCCAGCAGTTTAATCGGCCGGGAGCTGTTTTTT.

This rearrangement joins TRBV5-1 to TRBJ2-1; D may be TRBD2 (5 bases). The CDR3 runs 15 residues. V lost 0 bases and J 4 bases, leaving 11 bases between the germline ends. From germline, CDR1 is SGHRS and CDR2 YFSETQ. Here the CDR3 DNA reads TGCGCCAGCAGCTTGGACGGGGTAGGATACAATGAGCAGTTCTTC. It encodes CASSLDGVGYNEQFF.

This clone occurred a few times. The chain combines TRBV2 with TRBJ1-6; 7 nucleotides match TRBD1. Trimming removed 0 bases from V and 4 bases from J; junction bases left unmatched: 0. Germline loops: CDR1 SNHLY, CDR2 FYNNEI. CDR3 length equals 15 residues. This chain's CDR3 is CASSEAGQYNSPLHF. The CDR3 DNA follows: TGTGCCAGCAGTGAAGCGGGACAGTATAATTCACCCCTCCACTTT.

This chain uses TRBV2 with TRBJ2-6; D is uncertain. Trimming removed 6 bases at V and 4 bases at J, with 7 bases between. The CDR3 loop spans 13 amino acids. CDR1 and CDR2 (germline): SNHLY, FYNNEI. The CDR3 here is CASRGDGANVLTF. The CDR3 nucleotides are TGTGCCAGCAGAGGCGACGGGGCCAACGTCCTGACTTTC.

The chain couples TRBV5-1 to TRBJ1-5; D unresolved. This CDR3 region has 15 residues. CDR1 and CDR2 (germline): SGHRS, YFSETQ. V was shortened by 4 bases and J by 0 bases, with 11 bases between the two germline ends. CDR3 protein: CASSKEGFSNQPQHF. The CDR3 nucleotides read TGCGCCAGCAGCAAAGAAGGGTTTAGCAATCAGCCCCAGCATTTT.

This clone appeared a few times. The chain links TRBV27 to TRBJ1-6, with unresolved D. The CDR3 spans 15 residues. Germline-derived CDR1 and CDR2 are MNHEY and SMNVEV (reference sequence). Deletions cut 3 bases from V and 6 bases from J, with 12 bases between. For the CDR3, the DNA is TGTGCCAGCAGTTTGGGATCCCTCGGTAATTCACCCCTCCACTTT. This encodes CASSLGSLGNSPLHF.

The chain is built from TRBV10-3 and TRBJ1-5; 11 bases fit TRBD1. Germline V lookup: CDR1 ENHRY, CDR2 SYGVKD. V shed 10 bases, J shed 4 bases, and the junction held 3 bases outside the gene matches. This CDR3 contains 13 residues. The CDR3 spells CATGTGGNQPQHF. In DNA form, the CDR3 reads TGTGCCACCGGGACAGGGGGGAATCAGCCCCAGCATTTT.

This clone came up a few times. The CDR3 here is CASSARETGANVLTF. For the CDR3, the DNA is TGTGCCAGCAGCGCCAGGGAAACTGGGGCCAACGTCCTGACTTTC. The chain links TRBV2 to TRBJ2-6; possibly TRBD1 for D (5 bases). Germline assignment: CDR1 SNHLY and CDR2 FYNNEI. The CDR3 length is 15 residues. Trimming took 6 bases from V and 2 from J, leaving 11 bases between them.

The chain joins TRBV5-1 to TRBJ1-2; the D is unclear. Per the germline V gene, CDR1 is SGHRS and CDR2 is YFSETQ. This CDR3 is 16 amino acids long. Between the trimmed V and J ends, which lost 0 bases and 2 bases, there was a span of 14 bases. CDR3 loop: CASSLAPEGANYGYTF. The CDR3 DNA reads as TGCGCCAGCAGCTTGGCCCCCGAGGGAGCAAACTATGGCTACACCTTC.

Written as DNA, the CDR3 is TGTGCCAGCAGTCTATCCTCGGGACTAGCGGTGTCCTACGAGCAGTACTTC. Its translation is CASSLSSGLAVSYEQYF. The chain couples TRBV28 to TRBJ2-7, with TRBD2 matching over 11 bases. The CDR3 runs to 17 residues. From germline, CDR1 is MDHEN and CDR2 SYDVKM. V was clipped by 5 bases and J by 1 base; unmatched bases: 10.

The gene calls are TRBV19 and TRBJ1-3; D unclear. The length of the CDR3 is 14 residues. V lost 4 bases and J 0 bases, leaving 7 bases between the germline ends. Germline CDR1 is LNHDA and CDR2 is SQIVND (reference sequence). CDR3 nucleotide sequence: TGTGCCAGTAGTACGTTAAGCTCTGGAAACACCATATATTTT. Protein: CASSTLSSGNTIYF.

This clone was picked up a small number of times. The chain recombines TRBV4-1 with TRBJ2-1; D gene unclear. Between the trimmed V and J ends, which lost 0 bases and 0 bases, there was a span of 9 bases. Germline V gene lookup returns CDR1 MGHRA and CDR2 YSYEKL. The CDR3 is 16 amino acids. CDR3 sequence: CASSQEGWGSYNEQFF. The CDR3 DNA reads as TGCGCCAGCAGCCAAGAGGGGTGGGGCTCCTACAATGAGCAGTTCTTC.

V gene TRBV9 combines with J gene TRBJ2-2, with 10 bases that match TRBD1. The CDR3 is made up of 15 amino acids. Germline V gene lookup returns CDR1 SGDLS and CDR2 YYNGEE. The V and J ends lost 4 bases and 6 bases, in that order; junction bases with no gene match: 6. For the CDR3, the DNA is TGTGCCAGCAGCCTTAGACAGGGGGCCCCCGGGGAGCTGTTTTTT. This encodes CASSLRQGAPGELFF.

This clone was counted a few times. V usage is TRBV28 and J usage is TRBJ2-1; 10 bases line up with TRBD1. V shed 6 bases, J shed 5 bases, and the junction held 7 bases outside the gene matches. Germline CDR1 MDHEN, CDR2 SYDVKM. The CDR3 is 15 amino acids. The CDR3 reads CASRSPGQGNNEQFF. For the CDR3, the DNA is TGTGCCAGCAGATCCCCGGGACAGGGGAACAATGAGCAGTTCTTC. Full variable domain (outside the CDR3, taken from reference TRBV28 and TRBJ2-1): DVKVTQSSRYLVKRTGEKVFLECVQDMDHENMFWYRQDPGLGLRLIYFSYDVKMKEKGDIPEGYSVSREKKERFSLILESASTNQTSMYLCASRSPGQGNNEQFFGPGTRLTVL.

The genes are TRBV6-5 and TRBJ2-7; D unresolved. With 3 bases removed from V and 5 bases from J, the gap between germline ends came to 20 bases. The CDR3 is 16 amino acids. Germline V gene lookup returns CDR1 MNHEY and CDR2 SVGAGI. CDR3 DNA: TGTGCCAGCAGTTATTCACCGGGCTCCCTAGGCGACGAGCAGTACTTC. It translates to CASSYSPGSLGDEQYF.

This clone was counted between two and nine times. V is TRBV9 and J is TRBJ1-2; 8 positions agree with TRBD1. J was trimmed by 4 bases and V by 4 bases; bases with no gene match: 6. The V gene's germline CDR1 is SGDLS and CDR2 YYNGEE. There are 14 residues in the CDR3. The CDR3 DNA is TGTGCCAGCAGCCCCGGACAGGGAGCCTATGGCTACACCTTC. This gives the protein CASSPGQGAYGYTF.

The chain is built from TRBV23-1 and TRBJ2-7; D might be TRBD1 (7 bases). TRBV23-1 is marked as an open reading frame, function uncertain. The CDR3 length is 15 residues. V was cut by 4 bases and J by 3 bases, with 16 bases left in between. In DNA form, the CDR3 reads TGCGCCAGCAGTCCAGGGGGGACATGGGACTACGAGCAGTACTTC. It encodes CASSPGGTWDYEQYF.

J is TRBJ2-1 and V is TRBV30; perhaps TRBD1 as D (5 bases). This CDR3 spans 13 amino acids. CDR1 and CDR2 (germline): GTSNPN, SVGIG (reference sequence). V shed 2 bases and J shed 6 bases, with 11 bases lying between them. The CDR3 DNA reads TGTGCCTGGAGTAGAGGCAGGGTCAATGAGCAGTTCTTC. Translation: CAWSRGRVNEQFF.

The DNA for the CDR3 is TGTGCCAGCAGCTCGCAGGGGATTCGGACTGAAGCTTTCTTT. This gives the protein CASSSQGIRTEAFF. The chain carries TRBV7-9 and TRBJ1-1, with a tentative D call TRBD1 (6 bases). Trimming took off 4 bases at V and 5 bases at J, with 14 bases between the two ends. CDR3 length: 14 residues. In germline, CDR1 is SEHNR, CDR2 FQNEAQ (reference sequence).

The chain is built from TRBV7-8 and TRBJ2-1; D ambiguous. Per the germline V gene, CDR1 is SGHVS and CDR2 is FQNEAQ. Trimming stripped 2 bases from V and 8 bases from J, with 16 bases between. The CDR3 covers 15 residues. The CDR3 DNA sequence: TGTGCCAGCAGCTTAAGTCGCAGTTCTTTCGATGAGCAGTTCTTC. This sequence encodes CASSLSRSSFDEQFF.

The chain couples TRBV6-1 to TRBJ2-7, with D maybe TRBD1 (5 bases). Germline CDR1 is MNHNS and CDR2 is SASEGT. V was trimmed by 6 bases and J by 2 bases, leaving 17 bases between them. The CDR3 loop spans 15 amino acids. CDR3: CASRISVDRTYEQYF. CDR3 bases: TGTGCCAGCAGGATTTCCGTCGACAGAACCTACGAGCAGTACTTC.

CDR3 bases: TGTGCCAGCAGTTGGCCGGGACAAAAAAACACTGAAGCTTTCTTT. Translated, it gives CASSWPGQKNTEAFF. This chain uses TRBV6-5 with TRBJ1-1; D may be TRBD1 (6 bases). The CDR3 length is 15 residues. Germline lookup yields CDR1 MNHEY and CDR2 SVGAGI. V lost 4 bases and J lost 2, with 14 bases in between.

This chain joins TRBV5-1 and TRBJ2-1, with 12 bases that match TRBD2. Germline V lookup: CDR1 SGHRS, CDR2 YFSETQ. Trimming cost V 2 bases and J 1 base; bases outside gene matches: 4. There are 17 residues in the CDR3. The CDR3 loop reads CASSLAGTSGSYNEQFF. CDR3 DNA: TGCGCCAGCAGCTTAGCGGGGACTAGCGGGTCCTACAATGAGCAGTTCTTC.

This clone was seen more than once but under ten times. The genes are TRBV2 and TRBJ1-1; 9 bases match TRBD1. The ends lost 7 bases at V and 5 bases at J; junction bases unmatched: 5. From germline, CDR1 is SNHLY and CDR2 FYNNEI. The CDR3 extends over 13 amino acids. DNA of the CDR3: TGTGCCAGCACAAGGGGACAGGGAACTGAAGCTTTCTTT. Its protein is CASTRGQGTEAFF.